This TCR beta chain was sequenced in a study of T-cell reconstitution after alpha-beta-depleted transplantation in children. Study-level results: T-cell numbers and diversity, one year after transplant, stemmed largely from T cells that were newly produced. Expanded clones from the graft, numbering several hundred, reportedly supplied alpha-beta T cells about two months after transplant.

Germline-derived CDR1 and CDR2 are SQVTM and ANQGSEA. The CDR3 loop spans 11 amino acids. V dropped 5 bases and J dropped 6 bases, with 10 bases sitting between them. A TCRbeta library incorporating unique molecular identifiers was prepared. TCRdb reprocessed the PCR reads via MiXCR and lists one record per CDR3 protein. Of fewer than 150,000 distinct CDR3 sequences in the sample, about a tenth were seen once. This clonotype was found a few times. Antigen: not known. The TCR was taken from a girl under three years old who had a stem cell transplant for combined immunodeficiency, so the T cells may come from the graft donor. This sample comprised PBMCs, mostly from graft donor cells, obtained 180 days after TCRalphabeta/CD19-depleted stem cell transplant. The rearrangement joins TRBV29-1 to TRBJ1-2; D unclear. The CDR3 sequence: CSVRGQDGYTF. The CDR3 nucleotides read TGCAGCGTTCGCGGGCAGGATGGCTACACCTTC.